These 24 T cell receptor beta chains were all obtained from the same sample, sequenced in a study of T cell repertoires in cytomegalovirus infection. TCRdb independently ran MiXCR on the reads; one entry per CDR3 protein. The profile covers hundreds of thousands of distinct CDR3 sequences, with more than 25% appearing a single time and about an eighth taken by the ten largest. Their specific antigens are unknown. The material was cultured CD8+ T cells from PBMCs, obtained from culture after CMV antigen stimulation. The receptors shown here come from a human donor in good health (CMV status not recorded). Some clones in this sample may be carry-over from other donors' samples.

The chain uses TRBV25-1 and TRBJ1-1; 7 bases line up with TRBD1. Germline CDR1 and CDR2: MGHDK and SYGVNS. V shed 7 bases and J 0 bases; nucleotides not matched to a gene: 8. The CDR3 consists of 15 residues. The CDR3 DNA reads TGTGCCAGCACGGGACAGAGCTCCATGAACACTGAAGCTTTCTTT. It yields the protein CASTGQSSMNTEAFF.

This clonotype has ten or more counts. The J gene is TRBJ2-2, the V gene TRBV7-6, with 8 nucleotides matching TRBD2. With V trimmed by 2 bases and J by 0 bases, 5 bases remained unmatched. Germline CDR1 is SGHVS and CDR2 is FNYEAQ. There are 17 residues in the CDR3. In DNA form, the CDR3 reads TGTGCCAGCAGCTTATTTGGTAGCGGGGCGAACACCGGGGAGCTGTTTTTT. This encodes CASSLFGSGANTGELFF.

This clonotype was seen a handful of times. This chain links TRBV5-1 with TRBJ2-6; D might be TRBD1 (6 bases). Germline loops: CDR1 SGHRS, CDR2 YFSETQ. The CDR3 is 17 amino acids. Trimming took 4 bases from V and 2 from J, leaving 16 bases between them. CDR3: CASSLPTGSTGANVLTF. CDR3 coding DNA: TGCGCCAGCAGCCTCCCGACAGGTTCTACTGGGGCCAACGTCCTGACTTTC.

This chain joins TRBV27 and TRBJ1-4, with D perhaps TRBD1 (5 bases). V lost 0 bases to trimming and J lost 8 bases, with 13 bases between them. Germline V lookup: CDR1 MNHEY, CDR2 SMNVEV (reference sequence). The CDR3 sequence is 15 residues long. CDR3 protein: CASSLSRGQREKLFF. The CDR3, as DNA: TGTGCCAGCAGTTTATCAAGGGGCCAGCGAGAAAAACTGTTTTTT.

Comment on this clonotype: At one end the junction does not follow the germline gene, possibly because of a read error. V and J are TRBV19 and TRBJ2-1; D is unclear. CDR1 is LNHDA and CDR2 is SQIVND in the germline V gene (reference sequence). This CDR3 contains 14 residues. CDR3 DNA: TGTACCAGTAGTATAGATGGGCCCTACAATGAGCAGTTCTTC. Its protein product is CTSSIDGPYNEQFF.

This clonotype turned up a few times. This sequence joins TRBV12-3 or TRBV12-4 and TRBJ1-1; D is unresolved. The ends were cut back, 6 bases at V and 1 base at J, with 9 bases in the middle. The CDR3 sequence is 13 residues long. The CDR3 is CASSNDGNTEAFF. For the CDR3, the DNA is TGTGCCAGCAGCAACGACGGGAACACTGAAGCTTTCTTT.

This clonotype was observed a handful of times. The chain joins TRBV24-1 to TRBJ1-2, with D uncertain. V lost 3 bases, J lost 6 bases, and 16 bases lay in between. This CDR3 region has 15 residues. The germline gives CDR1 KGHDR, CDR2 SFDVKD. The CDR3 here is CATSDGDIVVNGYTF. DNA of the CDR3: TGTGCCACCAGTGATGGCGACATTGTCGTGAATGGCTACACCTTC.

The chain combines TRBV25-1 with TRBJ1-2; 7 bases are a match to TRBD1. Germline values: CDR1 MGHDK, CDR2 SYGVNS. The J segment lost 5 bases and the V segment lost 9 bases, leaving 6 bases of the junction unmatched. This CDR3 has 12 amino acids. The CDR3 nucleotides are TGTGCCAGTAGGGGGCGCGGGTATGGCTACACCTTC. This translates into CASRGRGYGYTF.

This CDR3 reads CAHQREGRNTGELFF. CDR3 sequence (DNA): TGTGCCCACCAGCGGGAGGGGCGGAACACCGGGGAGCTGTTTTTT. V usage is TRBV10-3 and J usage is TRBJ2-2, with 10 bases identical to TRBD2. This CDR3 region has 15 residues. The V gene's germline CDR1 is ENHRY and CDR2 SYGVKD. Trimming at V came to 11 bases and at J to 1 base, leaving 7 bases not matched to a gene.

The chain couples TRBV19 to TRBJ1-1; TRBD1 matches 9 bases. Trimming at V came to 4 bases and at J to 3 bases, leaving 6 bases not matched to a gene. This CDR3 is 15 amino acids long. Germline CDR1 is LNHDA and CDR2 is SQIVND (reference sequence). DNA for the CDR3: TGTGCCAGTAGTAACATACAGGGGGCGGACACTGAAGCTTTCTTT. Protein sequence: CASSNIQGADTEAFF.

The rearrangement joins TRBV5-5 to TRBJ2-7, with TRBD2 matching over 8 bases. The CDR3 is made up of 18 amino acids. V trimming: 0 bases; J trimming: 1 base; junction bases outside the gene matches: 12. The V gene's germline CDR1 is SGHKS and CDR2 YYEKEE (reference sequence). CDR3 sequence reads: CASSLAGGRTFQSYEQYF. The CDR3 bases are TGTGCCAGCAGCTTGGCGGGGGGGCGGACATTCCAATCCTACGAGCAGTACTTC.

This clonotype was seen more than once but under ten times. The chain has TRBV14 and TRBJ1-1, with D possibly being TRBD1 (6 bases). Per germline, CDR1 SGHDN and CDR2 FVKESK. This CDR3 is 13 amino acids long. The V end was cut by 3 bases, the J end by 5 bases, with 10 bases between. In DNA, the CDR3 is TGTGCCAGCAGCCAGAGCCAGGGGACTGAAGCTTTCTTT. The encoded protein is CASSQSQGTEAFF.

The chain is built from TRBV4-1 and TRBJ1-1; 8 bases are a match to TRBD1. Looked up from germline, CDR1 is MGHRA and CDR2 is YSYEKL. The CDR3 totals 15 residues. V shed 3 bases and J 5 bases; nucleotides not matched to a gene: 8. In DNA form, the CDR3 reads TGCGCCAGCAGCCAGCTCCAGGGGGCGGGAACTGAAGCTTTCTTT. This gives the protein CASSQLQGAGTEAFF.

J is TRBJ1-2 and V is TRBV6-5; D is perhaps TRBD1 (5 bases). CDR3 length: 14 residues. Trimming stripped 4 bases from V and 6 bases from J, with 15 bases between. Per the germline V gene, CDR1 is MNHEY and CDR2 is SVGAGI. This chain's CDR3 is CASSSYPGMDGYTF. The CDR3 region has the DNA TGTGCCAGCAGTTCTTACCCAGGGATGGATGGCTACACCTTC.

In this sample, this clonotype turned up a few times. The chain carries TRBV4-1 and TRBJ2-1; D not certain. In germline, CDR1 is MGHRA, CDR2 YSYEKL. Trimming took 0 bases from V and 8 from J, leaving 11 bases between them. The CDR3 is 14 residues long. In DNA, the CDR3 is TGCGCCAGCAGCCAAGAGATTAGCCGGCATGAGCAGTTCTTC. Translated: CASSQEISRHEQFF.

J is TRBJ2-1 and V is TRBV19; tentative D call: TRBD1 (6 bases). The CDR3 has 11 residues. V shed 10 bases and J shed 8 bases, with 12 bases lying between them. Looked up from germline, CDR1 is LNHDA and CDR2 is SQIVND (reference sequence). The CDR3 nucleotides read TGTGCCACCGTAGGGGGTGATGAGCAGTTCTTC. Its translation is CATVGGDEQFF.

This clonotype was seen once. This chain uses TRBV7-9 with TRBJ2-1; D unclear. V shed 5 bases and J shed 5 bases, with 22 bases lying between them. Germline V gene lookup returns CDR1 SEHNR and CDR2 FQNEAQ (reference sequence). The CDR3 runs 17 residues. CDR3 DNA: TGTGCCAGCAGCGGCAATCGTCTAGGGCCTCCTAACAATGAGCAGTTCTTC. It encodes CASSGNRLGPPNNEQFF.

The chain combines TRBV5-5 with TRBJ2-2, with D perhaps matching TRBD1 or TRBD2 (5 bases each). This CDR3 has 14 residues. CDR1 and CDR2 (germline): SGHKS, YYEKEE (reference sequence). V was clipped by 3 bases and J by 7 bases, with 13 bases between them. The CDR3 DNA is TGTGCCAGCAGCTCGGGCGAGGGGATCGGGGAGCTGTTTTTT. As protein: CASSSGEGIGELFF.

A remark on this clonotype: Given a much more abundant clone one base away, this may be a read error. The CDR3 bases are TGTGCCAACAGCCGAACGGGACAGGGAAACCCCTACGAGCAGTACGTC. Translating it yields CANSRTGQGNPYEQYV. The chain employs TRBV7-8 and TRBJ2-7; 9 bases align to TRBD1. CDR3 size: 16 residues. Germline values: CDR1 SGHVS, CDR2 FQNEAQ.

This clonotype occurred a few times. The chain employs TRBV7-8 and TRBJ2-7; D call uncertain. Germline assignment: CDR1 SGHVS and CDR2 FQNEAQ. This CDR3 spans 13 amino acids. Between the trimmed V and J ends, which lost 1 base and 7 bases, there was a span of 11 bases. Written as DNA, the CDR3 is TGTGCCAGCAGCTTAGTAGTCAGAGAGGAGCAGTACGTC. It translates to CASSLVVREEQYV.

There are many counts of this clonotype. The chain uses TRBV7-2 and TRBJ2-7, with 8 bases fitting TRBD1. From germline, CDR1 is SGHTA and CDR2 FQGNSA. V trimming: 0 bases; J trimming: 2 bases; junction bases outside the gene matches: 0. The CDR3 is 14 residues long. DNA of the CDR3: TGTGCCAGCAGCTTAGCCAGGGGGCCCTACGAGCAGTACGTC. It translates to CASSLARGPYEQYV.

This chain links TRBV19 with TRBJ1-1; 10 bases are shared with TRBD1. Trimming at V came to 2 bases and at J to 5 bases, leaving 5 bases not matched to a gene. The CDR3 is 15 residues long. Germline CDR1 is LNHDA and CDR2 is SQIVND (reference sequence). The CDR3 region is CASSIQGDRGTEAFF. The CDR3 DNA reads as TGTGCCAGTAGTATACAGGGGGACAGGGGAACTGAAGCTTTCTTT.

This clonotype has just a few counts. The chain couples TRBV6-1 to TRBJ2-1; the D is unclear. Germline V lookup: CDR1 MNHNS, CDR2 SASEGT. Trimming took off 7 bases at V and 1 base at J, with 8 bases between the two ends. This CDR3 has 13 residues. CDR3 nucleotide sequence: TGTGCCAGCAACAAGGAGTCCTACAATGAGCAGTTCTTC. Encoded protein: CASNKESYNEQFF.

This chain joins TRBV24-1 and TRBJ2-6; 12 bases map to TRBD1. J was trimmed by 0 bases and V by 5 bases; bases with no gene match: 10. The CDR3 runs to 20 residues. Germline V gene sequence: CDR1 KGHDR, CDR2 SFDVKD. CDR3 DNA: TGTGCCACCAGTGGGCCGGGACAGGGGGCGAAGGGCTCTGGGGCCAACGTCCTGACTTTC. Its protein is CATSGPGQGAKGSGANVLTF.